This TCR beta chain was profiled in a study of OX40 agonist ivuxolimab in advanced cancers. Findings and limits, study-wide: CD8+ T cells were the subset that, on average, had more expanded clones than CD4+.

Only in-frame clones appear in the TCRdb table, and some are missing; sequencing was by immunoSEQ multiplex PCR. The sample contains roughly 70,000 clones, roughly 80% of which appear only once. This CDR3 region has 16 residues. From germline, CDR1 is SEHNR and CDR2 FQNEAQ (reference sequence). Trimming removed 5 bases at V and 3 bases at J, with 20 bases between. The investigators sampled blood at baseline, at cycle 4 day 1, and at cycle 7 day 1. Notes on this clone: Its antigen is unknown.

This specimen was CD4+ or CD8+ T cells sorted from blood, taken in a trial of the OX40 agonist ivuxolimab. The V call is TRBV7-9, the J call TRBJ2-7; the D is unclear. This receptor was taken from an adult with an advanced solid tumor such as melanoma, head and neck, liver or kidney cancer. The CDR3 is CASSPNVGLSVYEQYF. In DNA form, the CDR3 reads TGTGCCAGCAGCCCCAATGTCGGGCTAAGCGTCTACGAGCAGTACTTC.